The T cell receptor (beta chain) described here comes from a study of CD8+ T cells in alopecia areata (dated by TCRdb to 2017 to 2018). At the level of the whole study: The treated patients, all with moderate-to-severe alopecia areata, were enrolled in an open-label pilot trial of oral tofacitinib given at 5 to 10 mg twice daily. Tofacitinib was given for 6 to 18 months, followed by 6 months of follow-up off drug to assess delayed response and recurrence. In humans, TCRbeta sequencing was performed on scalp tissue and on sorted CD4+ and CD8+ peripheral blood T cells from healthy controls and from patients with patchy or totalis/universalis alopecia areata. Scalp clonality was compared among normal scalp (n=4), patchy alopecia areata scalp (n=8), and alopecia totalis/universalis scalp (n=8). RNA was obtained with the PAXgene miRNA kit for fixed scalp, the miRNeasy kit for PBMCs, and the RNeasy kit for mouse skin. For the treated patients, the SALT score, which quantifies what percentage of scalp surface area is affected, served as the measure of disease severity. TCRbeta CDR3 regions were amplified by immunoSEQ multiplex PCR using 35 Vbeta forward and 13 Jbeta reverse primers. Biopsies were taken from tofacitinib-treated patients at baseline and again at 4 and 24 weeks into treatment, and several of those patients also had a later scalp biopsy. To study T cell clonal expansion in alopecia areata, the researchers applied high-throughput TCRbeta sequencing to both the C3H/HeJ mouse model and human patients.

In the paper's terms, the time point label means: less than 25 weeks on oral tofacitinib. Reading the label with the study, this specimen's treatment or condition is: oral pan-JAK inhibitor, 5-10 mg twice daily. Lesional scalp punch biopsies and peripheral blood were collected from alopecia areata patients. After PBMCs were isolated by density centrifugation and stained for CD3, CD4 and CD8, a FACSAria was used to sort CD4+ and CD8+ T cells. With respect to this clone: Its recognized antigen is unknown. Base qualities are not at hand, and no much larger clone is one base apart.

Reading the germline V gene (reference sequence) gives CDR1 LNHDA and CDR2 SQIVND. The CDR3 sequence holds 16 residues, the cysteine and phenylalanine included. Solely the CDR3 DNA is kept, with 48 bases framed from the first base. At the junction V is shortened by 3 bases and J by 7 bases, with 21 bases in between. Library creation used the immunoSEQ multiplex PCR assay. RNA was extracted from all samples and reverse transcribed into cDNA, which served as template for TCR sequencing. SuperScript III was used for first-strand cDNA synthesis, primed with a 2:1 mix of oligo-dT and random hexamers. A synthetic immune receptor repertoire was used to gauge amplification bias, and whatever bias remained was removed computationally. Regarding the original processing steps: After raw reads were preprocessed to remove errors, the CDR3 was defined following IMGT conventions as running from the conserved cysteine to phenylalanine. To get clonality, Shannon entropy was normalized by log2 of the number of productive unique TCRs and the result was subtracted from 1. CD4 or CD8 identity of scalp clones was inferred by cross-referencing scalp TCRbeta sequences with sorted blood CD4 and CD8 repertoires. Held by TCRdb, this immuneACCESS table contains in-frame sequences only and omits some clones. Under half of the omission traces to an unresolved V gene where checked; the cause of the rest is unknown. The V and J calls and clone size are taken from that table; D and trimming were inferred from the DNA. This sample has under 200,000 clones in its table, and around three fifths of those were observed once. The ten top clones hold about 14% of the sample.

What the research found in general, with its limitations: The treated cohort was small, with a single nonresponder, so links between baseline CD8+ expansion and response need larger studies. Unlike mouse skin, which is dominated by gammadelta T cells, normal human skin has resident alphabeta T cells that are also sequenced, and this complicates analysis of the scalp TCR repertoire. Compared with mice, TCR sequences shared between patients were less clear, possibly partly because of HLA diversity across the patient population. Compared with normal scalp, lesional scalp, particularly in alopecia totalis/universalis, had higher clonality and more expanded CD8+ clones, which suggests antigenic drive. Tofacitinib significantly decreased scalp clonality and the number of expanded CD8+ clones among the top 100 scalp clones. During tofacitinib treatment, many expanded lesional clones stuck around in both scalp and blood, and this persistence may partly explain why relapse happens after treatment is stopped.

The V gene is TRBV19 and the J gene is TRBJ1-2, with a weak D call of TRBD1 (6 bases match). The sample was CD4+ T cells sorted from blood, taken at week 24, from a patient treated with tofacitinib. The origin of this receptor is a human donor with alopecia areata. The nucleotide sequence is TGTGCCAGTAGTATCTCGGTACAGGGAGGCTATTTTGGCTACACCTTC. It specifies CASSISVQGGYFGYTF.